The rows below give T cell receptor beta chains drawn from one sample of a study of blood T cell repertoires in COVID-19. Clones were read by immunoSEQ multiplex PCR, and TCRdb kept only the in-frame ones, dropping some. This sample has approximately 99,000 clones; around 64% occur once, and the top ten carry 1.5% to 2%. Material for sequencing was peripheral blood. The origin of the receptors is a woman aged 35 to 49 with acute or convalescent COVID-19. The CDR3 runs from the conserved cysteine through the conserved F or W. The order of the fields is J gene, clone size, D gene, V gene, CDR3 length, CDR3 protein, CDR3 DNA. A D gene is named only where the DNA matches it firmly. Not every row has a clone size; where given, it reads once, few, many or a size class.

j_call: TRBJ2-5; clone_size: NA; d_call: NA; v_call: TRBV28; cdr3_length: 17; cdr3_aa: CASSPPSLQWRGETQYF; cdr3_nt: TGTGCCAGCAGTCCCCCCAGTTTACAGTGGCGAGGGGAGACCCAGTACTTC
j_call: TRBJ2-5; clone_size: NA; d_call: NA; v_call: TRBV5-1; cdr3_length: 14; cdr3_aa: CASSTGGNAETQYF; cdr3_nt: TGCGCCAGCAGTACGGGGGGCAACGCAGAGACCCAGTACTTC
j_call: TRBJ2-1; clone_size: NA; d_call: NA; v_call: TRBV5-8; cdr3_length: 15; cdr3_aa: CASSPGDRSYNEQFF; cdr3_nt: TGTGCCAGCAGCCCGGGGGACCGCTCCTACAATGAGCAGTTCTTC
j_call: TRBJ2-3; clone_size: NA; d_call: NA; v_call: TRBV19; cdr3_length: 14; cdr3_aa: CASSISEAADTQYF; cdr3_nt: TGTGCCAGTAGTATTAGCGAGGCCGCAGATACGCAGTATTTT
j_call: TRBJ2-5; clone_size: NA; d_call: NA; v_call: TRBV7-9; cdr3_length: 11; cdr3_aa: CASSSVETQYF; cdr3_nt: TGTGCCAGCAGCTCAGTGGAGACCCAGTACTTC
j_call: TRBJ2-7; clone_size: NA; d_call: NA; v_call: TRBV5-4; cdr3_length: 14; cdr3_aa: CASSLAGPSYEQYF; cdr3_nt: TGTGCCAGCAGCTTGGCCGGTCCTTCCTACGAGCAGTACTTC
j_call: TRBJ2-7; clone_size: NA; d_call: TRBD2; v_call: TRBV6-5; cdr3_length: 13; cdr3_aa: CASSRGGTYEQYF; cdr3_nt: TGTGCCAGCTCACGGGGGGGCACCTACGAGCAGTACTTC
j_call: TRBJ2-5; clone_size: NA; d_call: NA; v_call: TRBV11-1; cdr3_length: 15; cdr3_aa: CASRPHGRGPETQYF; cdr3_nt: TGTGCCAGCAGACCACACGGGCGGGGACCGGAGACCCAGTACTTC
j_call: TRBJ1-2; clone_size: once; d_call: NA; v_call: TRBV24-1; cdr3_length: 13; cdr3_aa: CATSEGRAYGYTF; cdr3_nt: TGTGCCACCAGTGAGGGCAGGGCCTATGGCTACACCTTC
j_call: TRBJ2-5; clone_size: NA; d_call: NA; v_call: TRBV5-1; cdr3_length: 14; cdr3_aa: CASSPGQNEETQYF; cdr3_nt: TGCGCCAGCAGCCCCGGACAGAACGAAGAGACCCAGTACTTC
j_call: TRBJ2-3; clone_size: NA; d_call: TRBD2; v_call: TRBV5-4; cdr3_length: 17; cdr3_aa: CASSLGRGAFGTDTQYF; cdr3_nt: TGTGCCAGCAGCCTTGGGCGGGGGGCCTTCGGCACAGATACGCAGTATTTT
j_call: TRBJ2-7; clone_size: NA; d_call: NA; v_call: TRBV24-1; cdr3_length: 14; cdr3_aa: CATSEGRDSPEQYF; cdr3_nt: TGTGCCACCAGTGAGGGCCGCGACAGTCCCGAGCAGTACTTC
j_call: TRBJ2-1; clone_size: few; d_call: TRBD1; v_call: TRBV5-1; cdr3_length: 14; cdr3_aa: CASSLGQGAHEQFF; cdr3_nt: TGCGCCAGCAGCTTGGGTCAGGGGGCGCATGAGCAGTTCTTC
j_call: TRBJ1-2; clone_size: NA; d_call: NA; v_call: TRBV2; cdr3_length: 13; cdr3_aa: CASSPQGNYGYTF; cdr3_nt: TGTGCCAGCAGTCCACAGGGAAACTATGGCTACACCTTC
j_call: TRBJ1-6; clone_size: NA; d_call: TRBD1; v_call: TRBV2; cdr3_length: 14; cdr3_aa: CASSATGYNSPLHF; cdr3_nt: TGTGCCAGCAGCGCGACAGGGTATAATTCACCCCTCCACTTT
j_call: TRBJ2-3; clone_size: NA; d_call: NA; v_call: TRBV5-4; cdr3_length: 14; cdr3_aa: CASSLGQGGDTQYF; cdr3_nt: TGTGCCAGCAGCTTGGGACAGGGAGGAGATACGCAGTATTTT
j_call: TRBJ1-6; clone_size: NA; d_call: NA; v_call: TRBV2; cdr3_length: 13; cdr3_aa: CASQRGTNSPLHF; cdr3_nt: TGTGCCAGCCAGAGGGGGACGAATTCACCCCTCCACTTT
j_call: TRBJ1-5; clone_size: NA; d_call: NA; v_call: TRBV6-1; cdr3_length: 13; cdr3_aa: CASSERREQPQHF; cdr3_nt: TGTGCCAGCAGTGAAAGGCGGGAACAGCCCCAGCATTTT
j_call: TRBJ1-2; clone_size: NA; d_call: TRBD1; v_call: TRBV5-1; cdr3_length: 17; cdr3_aa: CASSPSWAGGAAYGYTF; cdr3_nt: TGCGCCAGCAGCCCCTCTTGGGCAGGGGGCGCCGCCTATGGCTACACCTTC
j_call: TRBJ1-1; clone_size: few; d_call: TRBD1; v_call: TRBV2; cdr3_length: 14; cdr3_aa: CASSDNRGRRGAFF; cdr3_nt: TGTGCCAGCAGTGACAACAGGGGGCGAAGAGGAGCTTTCTTT
j_call: TRBJ2-1; clone_size: NA; d_call: TRBD2; v_call: TRBV7-6; cdr3_length: 17; cdr3_aa: CASSSGSSGGIYNEQFF; cdr3_nt: TGTGCCAGCAGCTCCGGATCGAGCGGGGGGATCTACAATGAGCAGTTCTTC
j_call: TRBJ2-3; clone_size: NA; d_call: TRBD2; v_call: TRBV27; cdr3_length: 17; cdr3_aa: CASSLSGLAFSTDTQYF; cdr3_nt: TGTGCCAGCAGTTTATCTGGACTAGCGTTTAGCACAGATACGCAGTATTTT
j_call: TRBJ2-1; clone_size: NA; d_call: NA; v_call: TRBV5-1; cdr3_length: 14; cdr3_aa: CASSYPGINNEQFF; cdr3_nt: TGCGCCAGCAGCTACCCGGGAATAAACAATGAGCAGTTCTTC
j_call: TRBJ1-2; clone_size: once; d_call: NA; v_call: TRBV30; cdr3_length: 13; cdr3_aa: CASGQGPNYGYTF; cdr3_nt: TGTGCCTCTGGGCAGGGCCCCAACTATGGCTACACCTTC
j_call: TRBJ1-1; clone_size: NA; d_call: NA; v_call: TRBV4-1; cdr3_length: 14; cdr3_aa: CASSQPGTPKGAFF; cdr3_nt: TGCGCCAGCAGCCAACCCGGGACACCGAAAGGGGCTTTCTTT
j_call: TRBJ1-4; clone_size: NA; d_call: TRBD1; v_call: TRBV19; cdr3_length: 16; cdr3_aa: CASSGLPGQGGEKLFF; cdr3_nt: TGTGCCAGTAGTGGCTTGCCGGGACAGGGAGGTGAAAAACTGTTTTTT
j_call: TRBJ2-3; clone_size: NA; d_call: TRBD1; v_call: TRBV19; cdr3_length: 13; cdr3_aa: CASQSGTGNTQYF; cdr3_nt: TGTGCCAGTCAATCAGGGACAGGGAATACGCAGTATTTT
j_call: TRBJ2-3; clone_size: once; d_call: NA; v_call: TRBV2; cdr3_length: 14; cdr3_aa: CASSETGLQDTQYF; cdr3_nt: TGTGCCAGCAGTGAAACAGGGCTCCAAGATACGCAGTATTTT
j_call: TRBJ2-5; clone_size: NA; d_call: NA; v_call: TRBV10-2; cdr3_length: 15; cdr3_aa: CASSESGAGRETQYF; cdr3_nt: TGCGCCAGCAGTGAGTCTGGGGCAGGGAGGGAGACCCAGTACTTC
j_call: TRBJ2-7; clone_size: NA; d_call: TRBD1; v_call: TRBV7-2; cdr3_length: 15; cdr3_aa: CASSDASTGEYEQYF; cdr3_nt: TGTGCCAGCAGCGACGCCTCGACAGGGGAATACGAGCAGTACTTC
j_call: TRBJ1-1; clone_size: many; d_call: NA; v_call: TRBV6-6; cdr3_length: 11; cdr3_aa: CASSTVTEAFF; cdr3_nt: TGTGCCAGCAGCACAGTGACTGAAGCTTTCTTT
j_call: TRBJ2-1; clone_size: NA; d_call: TRBD2; v_call: TRBV4-1; cdr3_length: 16; cdr3_aa: CASSQETSGGFDEQFF; cdr3_nt: TGCGCCAGCAGCCAAGAGACTAGCGGGGGGTTCGATGAGCAGTTCTTC
j_call: TRBJ2-3; clone_size: NA; d_call: NA; v_call: TRBV9; cdr3_length: 15; cdr3_aa: CASTTWASSTDTQYF; cdr3_nt: TGTGCCAGCACCACATGGGCGTCGAGCACAGATACGCAGTATTTT
j_call: TRBJ1-1; clone_size: NA; d_call: TRBD1; v_call: TRBV13; cdr3_length: 15; cdr3_aa: CASSTTGGLNTEAFF; cdr3_nt: TGTGCCAGCAGCACCACAGGGGGACTGAACACTGAAGCTTTCTTT
j_call: TRBJ2-7; clone_size: NA; d_call: TRBD1; v_call: TRBV6-2/TRBV6-3; cdr3_length: 13; cdr3_aa: CASSGTGVDEQYF; cdr3_nt: TGTGCCAGCAGTGGGACAGGGGTCGACGAGCAGTACTTC
j_call: TRBJ2-5; clone_size: NA; d_call: TRBD1; v_call: TRBV11-2; cdr3_length: 15; cdr3_aa: CASSLDSGQGVTQYF; cdr3_nt: TGTGCCAGCAGCTTAGACTCGGGACAGGGGGTAACCCAGTACTTC
j_call: TRBJ1-1; clone_size: NA; d_call: NA; v_call: TRBV6-1; cdr3_length: 15; cdr3_aa: CASSEYVQGGTEAFF; cdr3_nt: TGTGCCAGCAGTGAATATGTACAGGGTGGGACTGAAGCTTTCTTT
j_call: TRBJ2-1; clone_size: NA; d_call: NA; v_call: TRBV27; cdr3_length: 14; cdr3_aa: CASSFTGSSFEQFF; cdr3_nt: TGTGCCAGCAGTTTTACAGGGTCTAGTTTTGAGCAGTTCTTC
j_call: TRBJ1-4; clone_size: NA; d_call: TRBD1; v_call: TRBV28; cdr3_length: 15; cdr3_aa: CASSLTGATNEKLFF; cdr3_nt: TGTGCCAGCAGTTTAACAGGGGCAACTAATGAAAAACTGTTTTTT
j_call: TRBJ2-1; clone_size: NA; d_call: TRBD1; v_call: TRBV24-1; cdr3_length: 15; cdr3_aa: CATSPRDRPYNEQFF; cdr3_nt: TGTGCCACCAGTCCTCGGGACAGACCCTACAATGAGCAGTTCTTC
j_call: TRBJ2-1; clone_size: few; d_call: TRBD2; v_call: TRBV5-1; cdr3_length: 17; cdr3_aa: CASSLAGSAGGDNEQFF; cdr3_nt: TGCGCCAGCAGCTTGGCCGGTTCAGCGGGGGGTGACAATGAGCAGTTCTTC
j_call: TRBJ1-2; clone_size: NA; d_call: NA; v_call: TRBV6-5; cdr3_length: 11; cdr3_aa: CASREGGGYTF; cdr3_nt: TGTGCCAGCAGGGAGGGGGGGGGCTACACCTTC
j_call: TRBJ1-1; clone_size: NA; d_call: NA; v_call: TRBV29-1; cdr3_length: 12; cdr3_aa: CSGGLLGTEAFF; cdr3_nt: TGCAGCGGTGGACTACTGGGCACTGAAGCTTTCTTT
j_call: TRBJ1-6; clone_size: once; d_call: NA; v_call: TRBV19; cdr3_length: 17; cdr3_aa: CASSLGLLSSYNSPLHF; cdr3_nt: TGTGCCAGTAGTCTCGGACTCCTGAGCTCCTATAATTCACCCCTCCACTTT
j_call: TRBJ1-4; clone_size: NA; d_call: NA; v_call: TRBV7-9; cdr3_length: 13; cdr3_aa: CASSLRQAEKLFF; cdr3_nt: TGTGCCAGCAGCTTACGACAAGCCGAAAAACTGTTTTTT
j_call: TRBJ2-7; clone_size: NA; d_call: NA; v_call: TRBV20-1; cdr3_length: 10; cdr3_aa: CSAGMSEQYF; cdr3_nt: TGCAGTGCTGGCATGTCCGAGCAGTACTTC
j_call: TRBJ1-5; clone_size: many; d_call: NA; v_call: TRBV20-1; cdr3_length: 14; cdr3_aa: CSASGGRFNQPQHF; cdr3_nt: TGCAGTGCTAGTGGTGGCAGATTCAATCAGCCCCAGCATTTT
j_call: TRBJ1-5; clone_size: NA; d_call: TRBD1; v_call: TRBV3-1/TRBV3-2; cdr3_length: 13; cdr3_aa: CASSLGQAQPQHF; cdr3_nt: TGTGCCAGCAGCCTAGGACAGGCCCAGCCCCAGCATTTT
j_call: TRBJ2-5; clone_size: NA; d_call: NA; v_call: TRBV6-2/TRBV6-3; cdr3_length: 14; cdr3_aa: CASSYDSVRETQYF; cdr3_nt: TGTGCCAGCAGTTACGACTCGGTTCGAGAGACCCAGTACTTC
j_call: TRBJ2-2; clone_size: NA; d_call: NA; v_call: TRBV27; cdr3_length: 13; cdr3_aa: CASSTIRTGELFF; cdr3_nt: TGTGCCAGCAGTACTATTCGCACCGGGGAGCTGTTTTTT
j_call: TRBJ1-5; clone_size: NA; d_call: TRBD1; v_call: TRBV27; cdr3_length: 17; cdr3_aa: CASSLFPARDSNQPQHF; cdr3_nt: TGTGCCAGCAGTTTATTCCCAGCCCGGGACAGTAATCAGCCCCAGCATTTT
j_call: TRBJ1-4; clone_size: NA; d_call: NA; v_call: TRBV6-2/TRBV6-3; cdr3_length: 15; cdr3_aa: CASSRAGSRNEKLFF; cdr3_nt: TGTGCCAGCAGCCGGGCCGGGAGCAGAAATGAAAAACTGTTTTTT
j_call: TRBJ2-3; clone_size: NA; d_call: TRBD2; v_call: TRBV2; cdr3_length: 14; cdr3_aa: CASHGTSGKIAQYF; cdr3_nt: TGTGCCAGCCACGGGACTAGCGGGAAGATTGCGCAGTATTTT